These T cell receptor beta chains were read from a single sample in a study of control samples from healthy donors and cancer patients. Method: immunoSEQ multiplex PCR; TCRdb's copy keeps in-frame clones and lacks some. The data hold about 200,000 clones, with about 89% observed a single time. The sample taken for sequencing was blood. All receptors come from a man under 40 in good health. The CDR3 runs from the conserved cysteine through the conserved F or W.

V gene	CDR3 length	J gene	CDR3 protein
TRBV6-5	14	TRBJ2-7	CASTAGTGLHEQYF
TRBV5-5	15	TRBJ2-2	CASSLGTGTTGELFF
TRBV7-2	15	TRBJ1-3	CASSVDRTSGNTIYF
TRBV11-2	16	TRBJ2-2	CASSPGQGSNTGELFF
TRBV11-2	16	TRBJ2-7	CASSLVLAGDPYEQYF
TRBV2	16	TRBJ1-4	CASKGQGERANEKLFF
TRBV7-9	18	TRBJ1-3	CASSLAGRHQVSGNTIYF
TRBV4-1	17	TRBJ2-3	CASSYHLAGGPPDTQYF
TRBV7-2	13	TRBJ1-1	CASSLALAGEAFF
TRBV27	16	TRBJ2-3	CASSFGAGGSTDTQYF
TRBV5-5	15	TRBJ1-1	CASSFRELMNTEAFF
TRBV5-1	13	TRBJ2-3	CASMAVHPDTQYF
TRBV9	15	TRBJ2-7	CASSVEQEPSYEQYF
TRBV25-1	14	TRBJ2-2	CASSRDRVRGELFF